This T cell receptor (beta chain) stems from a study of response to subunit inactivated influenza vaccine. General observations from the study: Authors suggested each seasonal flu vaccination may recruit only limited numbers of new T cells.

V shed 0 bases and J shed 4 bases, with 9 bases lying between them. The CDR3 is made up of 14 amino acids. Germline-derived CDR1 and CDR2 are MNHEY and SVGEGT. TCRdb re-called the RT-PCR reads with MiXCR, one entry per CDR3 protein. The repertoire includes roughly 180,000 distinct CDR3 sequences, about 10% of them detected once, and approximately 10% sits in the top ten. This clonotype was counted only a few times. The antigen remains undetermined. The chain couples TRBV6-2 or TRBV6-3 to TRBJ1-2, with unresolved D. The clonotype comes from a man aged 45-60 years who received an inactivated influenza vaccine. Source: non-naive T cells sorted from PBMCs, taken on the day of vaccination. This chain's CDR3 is CASSYSINSYGYTF. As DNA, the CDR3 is TGTGCCAGCAGTTACTCGATAAACTCCTATGGCTACACCTTC.